These T cell receptor beta chains were read from a single sample in a study of tissue T cells after allogeneic stem cell transplantation. The assay was immunoSEQ multiplex PCR, and TCRdb's table has in-frame clones only and misses some. Among about 10,000 clones listed, over 55% were seen once. Sequenced here: tissue from the jejunum, sampled at autopsy. These receptors were obtained from a woman aged 18-55 years with breast cancer. CDR3s include the opening cysteine and the closing phenylalanine or tryptophan. The D gene is left open where the match is weak. Clone size, where shown, is once, few, many, or a class for clones that have expanded.

CASSYSKATRQSPLHF,TGTGCCAGCAGTTACTCTAAGGCGACTCGCCAATCACCCCTCCACTTT,TRBJ1-6,TRBV6-5,.,.
CASSIRGSYNEQFF,TGTGCCAGTAGTATTAGGGGATCTTACAATGAGCAGTTCTTC,TRBJ2-1,TRBV19,.,.
CATPPPADNTGELFF,TGTGCCACCCCCCCACCGGCTGATAACACCGGGGAGCTGTTTTTT,TRBJ2-2,TRBV7-9,.,.
CASSTGGNNEQFF,TGTGCCAGTAGTACCGGGGGTAACAATGAGCAGTTCTTC,TRBJ2-1,TRBV19,.,.
CASSFTDTQYF,TGTGCCAGCAGCTTCACAGATACGCAGTATTTT,TRBJ2-3,TRBV5-6,.,.
CASSLDRALNTGELFF,TGTGCCAGCAGCTTAGACCGGGCCTTGAACACCGGGGAGCTGTTTTTT,TRBJ2-2,TRBV7-2,.,.
CASSLVSSPNTQYF,TGTGCCAGCAGCTTAGTAAGCTCTCCTAATACGCAGTATTTT,TRBJ2-3,TRBV7-2,.,.
CASSFLGQGSNQPQHF,TGTGCCAGCAGTTTCCTGGGACAGGGCAGCAATCAGCCCCAGCATTTT,TRBJ1-5,TRBV28,TRBD1,medium-sized
CASSVRWGLRPQHF,TGTGCCAGCAGCGTACGATGGGGGCTGCGGCCCCAGCATTTT,TRBJ1-5,TRBV9,.,few
CASTPDTMNTEAFF,TGCGCCAGCACCCCGGACACCATGAACACTGAAGCTTTCTTT,TRBJ1-1,TRBV5-1,.,few
CASSLGSDRVINEQFF,TGTGCCAGCAGCTTAGGGTCCGACAGGGTAATCAATGAGCAGTTCTTC,TRBJ2-1,TRBV7-2,TRBD1,few
CASSVEVYEQYF,TGTGCCAGCAGCGTAGAGGTCTACGAGCAGTACTTC,TRBJ2-7,TRBV11-2,.,few
CASSPSRDRDEQYF,TGTGCCAGCTCACCGTCCCGGGACAGGGACGAGCAGTACTTC,TRBJ2-7,TRBV18,TRBD1,.
CASSMWGNEQFF,TGTGCCAGCTCCATGTGGGGCAATGAGCAGTTCTTC,TRBJ2-1,TRBV6-5,.,.
CASALGARGVSTEAFF,TGTGCCAGCGCGCTGGGGGCAAGGGGGGTGAGCACTGAAGCTTTCTTT,TRBJ1-1,TRBV7-8,.,.
CASSGRTGGTDTQYF,TGTGCCAGCAGCGGCCGGACAGGGGGCACAGATACGCAGTATTTT,TRBJ2-3,TRBV7-2,TRBD1,few
CASSPETGGNQPQHF,TGTGCCAGCAGCCCAGAGACAGGGGGAAATCAGCCCCAGCATTTT,TRBJ1-5,TRBV9,TRBD1,.